This entry is about one TCR beta chain. Antigen: not known. CDR1 and CDR2 from the germline V gene are MGHRA and YSYEKL. The V gene lost 8 bases and the J gene lost 4 bases, with 23 bases spanning the gap. This CDR3 comprises 16 residues. The sample belongs to a study of cytomegalovirus exposure and HLA in healthy donors. Study-wide points: Cytomegalovirus status was reportedly diagnosed by the classifier with high specificity and sensitivity.

PCR involved 60 Vbeta and 13 Jbeta primers. Sequencing used immunoSEQ multiplex PCR; TCRdb keeps in-frame clones, though not all of them. The sample yields approximately 140,000 clones, approximately 71% seen once. V gene TRBV4-1 combines with J gene TRBJ1-2, with D possibly TRBD1 on 6 matching bases. This TCR derives from a man in his forties in good health and CMV-seronegative. Specimen: PBMCs. CDR3 sequence reads: CASGELGRGRVYGYTF. DNA of the CDR3: TGCGCCAGCGGGGAATTGGGCAGGGGTCGCGTCTATGGCTACACCTTC.